A selection of T cell receptor beta chains follows, all from one sample in a study of regulatory T cells in long-lasting Graves disease. TCRdb re-derived calls from the multiplex PCR reads in MiXCR, one entry per CDR3 protein. Here the sample spans about 320,000 distinct CDR3 sequences, 15% to 20% being singletons. Sample: peripheral blood mononuclear cells (PBMCs), taken at new diagnosis, from a patient treated with antithyroid drugs. The receptors come from a female donor with Graves disease. CDR3s include the opening cysteine and the closing phenylalanine or tryptophan. A D gene is named only where the DNA matches it firmly. Some rows mark clone size as missing; the rest say once, few, many or name a class of expanded clone.

TRBD1	many	TRBV7-9	TRBJ2-7	TGTGCCAGCAGCGCCCCGGGACAGGTCTACGAGCAGTACTTC	CASSAPGQVYEQYF
-	many	TRBV20-1	TRBJ2-1	TGCAGTGCGCCGGACAGGAGGGGAAATGAGCAGTTCTTC	CSAPDRRGNEQFF
TRBD1	few	TRBV28	TRBJ1-5	TGTGCCAGCAGTCCTAGAGGACAGGGGAATCAGCCCCAGCATTTT	CASSPRGQGNQPQHF
TRBD2	once	TRBV15	TRBJ2-3	TGTGCCACCAGCAGCCCCGGACTAGCGCAGCAAGATACGCAGTATTTT	CATSSPGLAQQDTQYF
-	many	TRBV3-1	TRBJ2-3	TGTGCCAGCCCATCCTCGTCAGCGCGGGGAGATACGCAGTATTTT	CASPSSSARGDTQYF
-	many	TRBV7-6	TRBJ1-6	TGTGCCAGCAGCTCCTCCCCCCCCGGAACATCCAATTCACCCCTCCACTTT	CASSSSPPGTSNSPLHF
TRBD2	-	TRBV4-1	TRBJ2-5	TGCGCCAGCAGCTCCAGCGGGGAGCTCCAAGAGACCCAGTACTTC	CASSSSGELQETQYF
-	many	TRBV12-3/TRBV12-4	TRBJ1-2	TGTGCCAGCAGTTTCATGGGAGCGGGCTATGGCTACACCTTC	CASSFMGAGYGYTF
-	-	TRBV6-5	TRBJ2-7	TGTGCCAGCAGTTCCGGGGCCCTCGGGGAGCAGTACTTC	CASSSGALGEQYF
-	many	TRBV12-3/TRBV12-4	TRBJ1-2	TGTGCCAGCACCCCCCGGGCAGGGGCGAGTGGCTACACCTTC	CASTPRAGASGYTF
TRBD2	many	TRBV7-8	TRBJ2-7	TGTGCCAGCAGCTTAGCTGCGGGAGAGGGCGAGCAGTACTTC	CASSLAAGEGEQYF
-	many	TRBV27	TRBJ2-1	TGTGCCAGCAGCTCCGGGACTCCCAGGAGCTCCTACAATGAGCAGTTCTTC	CASSSGTPRSSYNEQFF
TRBD2	-	TRBV4-1	TRBJ2-5	TGCGCCAGCAGCCCTGGACTAGCGGAGTTCCACAAGACCCAGTACTTC	CASSPGLAEFHKTQYF
-	many	TRBV28	TRBJ2-7	TGTGCCAGCAGGGGGCGTTGGAGGGACTACGAGCAGTACTTC	CASRGRWRDYEQYF
-	many	TRBV6-1	TRBJ2-2	TGTGCCAGCAGTGACAGGGTACTGGGGGAGCTGTTTTTT	CASSDRVLGELFF
TRBD2	few	TRBV2	TRBJ2-7	TGTGCCAGCAGTGAGTGGAGGAGCGGGGTCGGCGAGCAGTACTTC	CASSEWRSGVGEQYF
-	few	TRBV7-8	TRBJ2-5	TGTGCCAGCAGCTTAAGCTGGCAAGAGACCCAGTACTTC	CASSLSWQETQYF
-	many	TRBV10-2	TRBJ2-7	TGCGCCAGCGGAAAGGATCGGTACGAGCAGTACTTC	CASGKDRYEQYF
TRBD1	many	TRBV7-3	TRBJ2-5	TGTGCCAGCAGCTCTGGGACAGTGGAGACCCAGTACTTC	CASSSGTVETQYF
-	many	TRBV7-8	TRBJ1-4	TGTGCCAGCAGCCCCCGTCCCGGGGGGGGCGAAAAACTGTTTTTT	CASSPRPGGGEKLFF
-	many	TRBV11-2	TRBJ2-5	TGTGCCAGCAGCTTAATAGAGACCCAGTACTTC	CASSLIETQYF
TRBD2	many	TRBV6-1	TRBJ2-3	TGTGCCAGCAGTCTAGCGGGAGATTTGGGTTGGGCAGATACGCAGTATTTT	CASSLAGDLGWADTQYF
TRBD1	many	TRBV19	TRBJ2-6	TGTGCCAGTAGTCTCCCGACAGGGTCTCGCTCTGGGGCCAACGTCCTGACTTTC	CASSLPTGSRSGANVLTF
TRBD1	many	TRBV6-5	TRBJ2-7	TGTGCCAGCAGTTACACGGGACAGGGGTACGAGCAGTACTTC	CASSYTGQGYEQYF
TRBD2	many	TRBV5-1	TRBJ2-1	TGCGCCAGCAGACTAGCGGAGCAGAACGGTGAGCAGTTCTTC	CASRLAEQNGEQFF
-	-	TRBV10-2	TRBJ2-7	TGCGCCAGCAGTCCTAGACAGGCTTCCTACGAGCAGTACTTC	CASSPRQASYEQYF
-	many	TRBV28	TRBJ2-7	TGTGCCAGCAGTTTTTCCAGATACGAGCAGTACTTC	CASSFSRYEQYF
-	many	TRBV7-9	TRBJ1-1	TGTGCCAGCACCTTGGGGCAGGTGAACACTGAAGCTTTCTTT	CASTLGQVNTEAFF
-	many	TRBV12-3/TRBV12-4	TRBJ2-3	TGTGCCAGTAACCCATCAGGCACGGGCACAAATACGCAGTATTTT	CASNPSGTGTNTQYF
-	many	TRBV28	TRBJ1-1	TGTGCCAGCAGTTTTGGGGCGACGTTTGAAGCTTTCTTT	CASSFGATFEAFF
-	few	TRBV20-1	TRBJ1-5	TGCAGTGCGCCGACAGGATTCAATCAGCCCCAGCATTTT	CSAPTGFNQPQHF
TRBD2	many	TRBV12-3/TRBV12-4	TRBJ2-2	TGTGCCAGCAGTATTAGCGGGAGGGCCTTGACCGGGGAGCTGTTTTTT	CASSISGRALTGELFF
TRBD1	many	TRBV5-1	TRBJ2-5	TGCGCCAGCACCGGACAGGGACAAGAGACCCAGTACTTC	CASTGQGQETQYF
-	many	TRBV28	TRBJ1-1	TGTGCCAGCAGTCAAACGCCAGGGAACACTGAAGCTTTCTTT	CASSQTPGNTEAFF
-	-	TRBV18	TRBJ2-7	TGTGCCAGCTCACGCCGAGGCCTCTACGAGCAGTACTTC	CASSRRGLYEQYF
TRBD1	-	TRBV6-1	TRBJ1-2	TGTGCCAGCAGTCAGGACAGGGATGATGGCTACACCTTC	CASSQDRDDGYTF
-	-	TRBV30	TRBJ2-2	TGTGCCTGGAGTGGCTTCTGGTCGGGAGCTGGCACCGGGGAGCTGTTTTTT	CAWSGFWSGAGTGELFF
-	many	TRBV28	TRBJ1-6	TGTGCCAGCAGCGGAGATCATAGTTCCTATAATTCACCCCTCCACTTT	CASSGDHSSYNSPLHF
TRBD2	-	TRBV2	TRBJ2-2	TGTGCCAGCAATGGACTAGGCGCGAACACCGGGGAGCTGTTTTTT	CASNGLGANTGELFF
-	many	TRBV11-2	TRBJ2-7	TGTGCCAGCAGCTTAGGCAGGGTGTACGAGCAGTACTTC	CASSLGRVYEQYF
TRBD2	-	TRBV6-5	TRBJ2-2	TGTGCCAGCAGTTATGGAGTAGCGGGAGGAGCCGGGGAGCTGTTTTTT	CASSYGVAGGAGELFF
-	many	TRBV5-4	TRBJ2-5	TGTGCCAGCAGCTTGACTAGTGAAGAGACCCAGTACTTC	CASSLTSEETQYF
-	many	TRBV25-1	TRBJ2-7	TGTGCCAGCAGTGAACTTGGGGGCGCCGGCTACGAGCAGTACTTC	CASSELGGAGYEQYF
-	many	TRBV19	TRBJ1-5	TGTGCCAGTAGTATATCGGGGAGTAATCAGCCCCAGCATTTT	CASSISGSNQPQHF
-	-	TRBV15	TRBJ2-1	TGTGCCACCAGCAGAGGCTCTAATGTCCATGAGCAGTTCTTC	CATSRGSNVHEQFF
TRBD2	many	TRBV11-2	TRBJ2-1	TGTGCCAGCAGCCCAGGGGTTAGCGGGAGGCGGGAGGAGCAGTTCTTC	CASSPGVSGRREEQFF
-	-	TRBV15	TRBJ2-6	TGTGCCACCAGCAGAGAGACAGCCTGGGGGTCTGGGGCCAACGTCCTGACTTTC	CATSRETAWGSGANVLTF
-	-	TRBV2	TRBJ1-5	TGTGCCAGCAGGACCAGGGTTGGAGGCAATCAGCCCCAGCATTTT	CASRTRVGGNQPQHF
TRBD1	many	TRBV19	TRBJ1-2	TGTGCCAGTAGTTTTGGGACAGGGGATGGCTACACCTTC	CASSFGTGDGYTF
-	many	TRBV24-1	TRBJ2-1	TGTGCCACCAGTGATTCTTCAGGGGCTAACTACAATGAGCAGTTCTTC	CATSDSSGANYNEQFF
TRBD1	many	TRBV11-2	TRBJ1-6	TGTGCCAGCAGCTTGGAGGCAGGGGGTGGTTCACCCCTCCACTTT	CASSLEAGGGSPLHF